These 2 T cell receptor beta chains came from one sample sequenced in a study of CD8 T cells in ankylosing spondylitis. TCRdb recomputed calls from the 5' RACE reads with MiXCR, one row per CDR3 protein. The sample lists 250,000 or so distinct CDR3 sequences; 24% were seen once. The sample consisted of blood, either unsorted or a sorted T cell fraction (not recorded which). All receptors come from a male donor with ankylosing spondylitis or in good health (not recorded which).

V and J are TRBV12-3 or TRBV12-4 and TRBJ2-5; D not certain. Trimming stripped 4 bases from V and 2 bases from J, with 5 bases between. This CDR3 contains 12 residues. The chain's CDR3 is CASSWWQETQYF. The CDR3 DNA reads TGTGCCAGCAGTTGGTGGCAAGAGACCCAGTACTTC.

With regard to this clonotype: One end of the junction varies from germline; a read error may be responsible. The chain recombines TRBV2 with TRBJ2-1; 8 nucleotides align to TRBD2. Germline V lookup: CDR1 SNHLY, CDR2 FYNNEI. CDR3 length: 14 residues. The CDR3 region is CANSEARGVNEQFF. CDR3 sequence (DNA): TGTGCCAACAGTGAAGCGCGGGGGGTCAATGAGCAGTTCTTC. Variable domain in full (rest from reference TRBV2 and TRBJ2-1): EPEVTQTPSHQVTQMGQEVILRCVPISNHLYFYWYRQILGQKVEFLVSFYNNEISEKSEIFDDQFSVERPDGSNFTLKIRSTKLEDSAMYFCANSEARGVNEQFFGPGTRLTVL.